The clone carrying this TCR beta chain was seen only a few times. The CDR3 is 15 amino acids. V dropped 0 bases and J dropped 0 bases, with 6 bases sitting between them. Germline lookup yields CDR1 SGHTA and CDR2 FQGNSA. This sample was taken from a study of CD8 T cells in ankylosing spondylitis. TCRdb re-derived calls from the 5' RACE reads in MiXCR, one entry per CDR3 protein. Of 25,000 to 35,000 distinct CDR3 sequences listed, about 14% are singletons. The material sequenced was blood. This clonotype originated in a male donor with ankylosing spondylitis or in good health (not recorded which). This chain joins TRBV7-2 and TRBJ2-1; D not certain. The CDR3 region has the DNA TGTGCCAGCAGCTTAGCCCAGTCCTCCTACAATGAGCAGTTCTTC. Protein product: CASSLAQSSYNEQFF.